The 22 T cell receptor beta chains listed next were all sequenced from one sample in a study of CD8+ T cells in alopecia areata. Sequencing relied on a cDNA template that was reverse transcribed from extracted RNA. Repertoires were generated with immunoSEQ multiplex PCR, while TCRdb's copy carries only in-frame clones and drops some. Of roughly 100,000 clones detected, 80% to 90% appear once; the ten largest clones hold roughly 11%. Treatment defined: oral pan-JAK inhibitor, 5-10 mg twice daily. Sequences were derived from CD8+ T cells sorted from blood, sampled around week 31, from a patient treated with tofacitinib. These receptors all stem from a human donor with alopecia areata.

In its sample, this clone was seen once. The V call is TRBV7-8, the J call TRBJ2-7; D is perhaps TRBD2 (7 bases). This CDR3 is built from 16 residues. Germline V gene data show CDR1 as SGHVS and CDR2 as FQNEAQ. V lost 6 bases to trimming and J lost 0 bases, with 18 bases between them. DNA for the CDR3: TGTGCCAGCAGTAATCAGGGGAGGGGCCACTCCTACGAGCAGTACTTC. Residues: CASSNQGRGHSYEQYF.

The chain is built from TRBV7-9 and TRBJ2-3, with D perhaps matching TRBD2 (6 bases). From germline, CDR1 is SEHNR and CDR2 FQNEAQ (reference sequence). The V and J ends lost 11 bases and 2 bases respectively, with 14 bases between them. The CDR3 totals 13 residues. The CDR3 is CAEPGEITDTQYF. DNA for the CDR3: TGTGCCGAGCCGGGGGAGATCACAGATACGCAGTATTTT.

V usage is TRBV7-9 and J usage is TRBJ1-1, with D possibly being TRBD1 (6 bases). Trimming pared 5 bases from V and 0 bases from J, leaving 22 bases between. CDR3 length: 18 residues. Germline values: CDR1 SEHNR, CDR2 FQNEAQ (reference sequence). The CDR3 region is CASSDTRGTRVMNTEAFF. The CDR3 DNA reads as TGTGCCAGCAGCGATACCCGCGGGACAAGAGTAATGAACACTGAAGCTTTCTTT.

V usage is TRBV9 and J usage is TRBJ2-7; 8 bases agree with TRBD2. The CDR3 covers 15 residues. The V and J ends lost 2 bases and 6 bases, in that order; junction bases with no gene match: 10. Germline values: CDR1 SGDLS, CDR2 YYNGEE. CDR3 sequence: CASSVAGGPGGEQYF. The CDR3 nucleotides are TGTGCCAGCAGCGTCGCGGGGGGCCCCGGAGGCGAGCAGTACTTC.

J is TRBJ2-7 and V is TRBV14; no definite D call. Germline loops: CDR1 SGHDN, CDR2 FVKESK. V was clipped by 0 bases and J by 4 bases, with 4 bases between them. The CDR3 totals 12 residues. The CDR3 region is CASSQDPYEQYF. The CDR3, as DNA: TGTGCCAGCAGCCAAGACCCGTACGAGCAGTACTTC.

The genes are TRBV5-4 and TRBJ2-1, with D possibly TRBD1 on 6 matching bases. This CDR3 is 14 amino acids long. With 4 bases removed from V and 7 bases from J, the gap between germline ends came to 15 bases. CDR1 is SGHNT and CDR2 is YYREEE in the germline V gene (reference sequence). The CDR3 region is CASSMTGHLNEQFF. CDR3 nucleotide sequence: TGTGCCAGCAGCATGACGGGACATTTGAATGAGCAGTTCTTC.

The chain recombines TRBV7-9 with TRBJ2-3, with TRBD2 matching over 9 bases. This CDR3 contains 19 residues. Trimming removed 4 bases from V and 2 bases from J; junction bases left unmatched: 16. Germline CDR1 SEHNR, CDR2 FQNEAQ (reference sequence). CDR3 in amino acids: CASSSEWASGDPDTDTQYF. The CDR3 DNA sequence: TGTGCCAGCAGCTCCGAGTGGGCTAGCGGGGACCCGGACACAGATACGCAGTATTTT.

This sequence joins TRBV5-1 and TRBJ2-6; a weak D match, TRBD2 (5 bases). Germline assignment: CDR1 SGHRS and CDR2 YFSETQ. The CDR3 loop spans 22 amino acids. V was clipped by 4 bases and J by 5 bases, with 34 bases between them. CDR3 bases: TGCGCCAGCAGCCCAAGACCAAGCCCCGGACGGGATGAGCAAAGGTGGGCCAACGTCCTGACTTTC. Protein product: CASSPRPSPGRDEQRWANVLTF.

The chain carries TRBV29-1 and TRBJ2-1, with no clear D. Germline CDR1 is SQVTM and CDR2 is ANQGSEA. The V and J ends lost 5 bases and 0 bases respectively, with 8 bases between them. The CDR3 sequence is 13 residues long. The CDR3 reads CSVYSYSYNEQFF. The CDR3 nucleotides are TGCAGCGTTTACAGCTACTCCTACAATGAGCAGTTCTTC.

In the case of this clone: Other DNA sequences from this sample encode an identical CDR3 as well. The CDR3 loop reads CASSQEDRGRYEQYF. The DNA of the CDR3 is TGCGCCAGCAGCCAAGAGGACAGGGGCAGATACGAGCAGTACTTC. This sequence joins TRBV4-1 and TRBJ2-7; 9 bases agree with TRBD1. This CDR3 is built from 15 residues. V lost 0 bases, J lost 4 bases, and 4 bases stayed unmatched. Germline CDR1 reads MGHRA; CDR2 reads YSYEKL.

This chain uses TRBV29-1 with TRBJ2-2; D might be TRBD1 (6 bases). Trimming removed 3 bases from V and 4 bases from J, with 9 bases in between. CDR1 is SQVTM and CDR2 is ANQGSEA in the germline V gene. The CDR3 spans 13 residues. The CDR3, as DNA: TGCAGCGTTGATACAGGGCGCACCGGGGAGCTGTTTTTT. Protein sequence: CSVDTGRTGELFF.

The chain employs TRBV7-9 and TRBJ2-3; a weak D match, TRBD2 (6 bases). This CDR3 comprises 16 residues. Trimming took 4 bases from V and 0 from J, leaving 14 bases between them. Germline V gene data show CDR1 as SEHNR and CDR2 as FQNEAQ (reference sequence). CDR3 nucleotides: TGTGCCAGCAGCTCCGTAGCGGAGCTCAGCACAGATACGCAGTATTTT. As protein: CASSSVAELSTDTQYF.

This clone was detected only once. J is TRBJ2-7 and V is TRBV10-1, with no clear D. Trimming took 6 bases from V and 3 from J, leaving 9 bases between them. CDR3 length equals 12 residues. Germline CDR1 reads WNHNN; CDR2 reads SYGVQD (reference sequence). The CDR3 DNA sequence: TGCGCCAGCAGCTTGGACCTCTACGAGCAGTACTTC. As protein: CASSLDLYEQYF.

The genes are TRBV29-1 and TRBJ1-1, with 8 bases identical to TRBD1. The germline V gene has CDR1 SQVTM and CDR2 ANQGSEA. The CDR3 length is 12 residues. The V gene end was trimmed by 7 bases and the J gene end by 7 bases; junction bases not matched to a gene: 8. CDR3 nucleotides: TGCAGCGGTGCAGGGGGCTGGGATGAAGCTTTCTTT. Translation: CSGAGGWDEAFF.

The V and J genes are TRBV9 and TRBJ2-1, with TRBD2 matching 9 bases. The trim removed 0 bases at V and 2 bases at J, leaving 3 bases unmatched. The CDR3 contains 16 residues. Germline CDR1 reads SGDLS; CDR2 reads YYNGEE. CDR3 DNA sequence: TGTGCCAGCAGCGTAGAGCCTAGCGGGACCTACAATGAGCAGTTCTTC. Translating gives CASSVEPSGTYNEQFF.

The chain uses TRBV6-5 and TRBJ1-3; D is undetermined. The V gene lost 2 bases and the J gene lost 0 bases, with 8 bases spanning the gap. This CDR3 is built from 15 residues. In germline, CDR1 is MNHEY, CDR2 SVGAGI. The DNA for the CDR3 is TGTGCCAGCAGTTACGGCACTGGCTCTGGAAACACCATATATTTT. The encoded protein is CASSYGTGSGNTIYF.

This chain links TRBV2 with TRBJ2-1; D is unresolved. CDR1 and CDR2 from the germline V gene are SNHLY and FYNNEI. The CDR3 totals 13 residues. Trimming shortened V by 3 bases and J by 5 bases, and 8 bases separated the two germline ends. The CDR3 nucleotides read TGTGCCAGCAGTGAGTGGGCTGACAATGAGCAGTTCTTC. Encoded protein: CASSEWADNEQFF.

The chain has TRBV30 and TRBJ2-5; tentatively, D is TRBD2 (5 bases). Germline V gene lookup returns CDR1 GTSNPN and CDR2 SVGIG (reference sequence). Trimming took off 5 bases at V and 1 base at J, with 26 bases between the two ends. This CDR3 is built from 18 residues. The CDR3 sequence is CAWSIVGFAEGFQETQYF. CDR3 DNA sequence: TGTGCCTGGTCAATAGTGGGGTTCGCAGAGGGATTCCAAGAGACCCAGTACTTC.

The chain couples TRBV5-6 to TRBJ2-7, with unresolved D. The CDR3 is made up of 14 amino acids. CDR1 and CDR2 (germline): SGHDT, YYEEEE. The ends were cut back, 2 bases at V and 3 bases at J, with 12 bases in the middle. The CDR3 region has the DNA TGTGCCAGCAGCTTTGTCCACTCCTACTACGAGCAGTACTTC. Protein: CASSFVHSYYEQYF.

The chain carries TRBV6-1 and TRBJ1-2; TRBD1 is a possible D gene (6 bases). The CDR3 is made up of 13 amino acids. The germline V gene has CDR1 MNHNS and CDR2 SASEGT. With 5 bases removed from V and 7 bases from J, the gap between germline ends came to 14 bases. The DNA of the CDR3 is TGTGCCAGCAGTCGGACAGAGGGCCGTGGCTACACCTTC. Protein product: CASSRTEGRGYTF.

This clone came up once. The V call is TRBV9, the J call TRBJ2-3, with 7 bases aligning to TRBD2. V lost 3 bases and J lost 6; bases outside the gene matches: 4. The CDR3 has 13 amino acids. Germline V gene data show CDR1 as SGDLS and CDR2 as YYNGEE. As DNA, the CDR3 is TGTGCCAGCAGCGGGGATAGCGGGGATACGCAGTATTTT. It is translated as CASSGDSGDTQYF.

The CDR3 DNA follows: TGTGCCAGCAGCCCGAAGACAGATATCTATGGCTACACCTTC. Its protein is CASSPKTDIYGYTF. This chain connects TRBV9 to TRBJ1-2; D may be TRBD1 (5 bases). The germline V gene encodes CDR1 SGDLS and CDR2 YYNGEE. This CDR3 is built from 14 residues. Between the trimmed V and J ends, which lost 4 bases and 4 bases, there was a span of 14 bases. Full variable domain (outside the CDR3, taken from reference TRBV9 and TRBJ1-2): DSGVTQTPKHLITATGQRVTLRCSPRSGDLSVYWYQQSLDQGLQFLIQYYNGEERAKGNILERFSAQQFPDLHSELNLSSLELGDSALYFCASSPKTDIYGYTFGSGTRLTVV.